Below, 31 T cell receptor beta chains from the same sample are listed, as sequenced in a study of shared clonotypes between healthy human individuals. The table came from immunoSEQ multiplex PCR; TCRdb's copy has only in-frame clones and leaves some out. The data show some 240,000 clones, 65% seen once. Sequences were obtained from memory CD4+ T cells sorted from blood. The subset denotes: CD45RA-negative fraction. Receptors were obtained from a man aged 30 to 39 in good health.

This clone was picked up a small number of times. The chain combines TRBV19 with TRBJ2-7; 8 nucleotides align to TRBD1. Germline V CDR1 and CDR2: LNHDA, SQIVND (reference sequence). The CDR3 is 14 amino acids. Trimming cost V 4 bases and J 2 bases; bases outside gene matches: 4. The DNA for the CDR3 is TGTGCCAGTAGTAGGACAGGGACCACCTACGAGCAGTACTTC. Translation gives CASSRTGTTYEQYF.

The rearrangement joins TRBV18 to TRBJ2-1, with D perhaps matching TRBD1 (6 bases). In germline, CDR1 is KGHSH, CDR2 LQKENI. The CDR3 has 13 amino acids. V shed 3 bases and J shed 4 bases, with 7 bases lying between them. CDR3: CASSPGAYNEQFF. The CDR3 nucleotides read TGTGCCAGCTCACCGGGGGCGTACAATGAGCAGTTCTTC.

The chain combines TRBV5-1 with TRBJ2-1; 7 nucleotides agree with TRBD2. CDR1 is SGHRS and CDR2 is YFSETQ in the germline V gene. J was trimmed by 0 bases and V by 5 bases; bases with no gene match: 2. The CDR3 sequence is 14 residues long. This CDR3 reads CASRREISYNEQFF. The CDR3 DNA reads TGCGCCAGCAGGCGGGAGATCTCCTACAATGAGCAGTTCTTC.

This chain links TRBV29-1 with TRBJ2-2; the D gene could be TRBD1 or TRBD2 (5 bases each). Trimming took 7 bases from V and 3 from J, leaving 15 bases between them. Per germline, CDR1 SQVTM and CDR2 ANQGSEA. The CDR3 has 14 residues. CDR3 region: CSALHRGDTGELFF. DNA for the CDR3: TGCAGCGCCCTTCACCGAGGGGACACCGGGGAGCTGTTTTTT.

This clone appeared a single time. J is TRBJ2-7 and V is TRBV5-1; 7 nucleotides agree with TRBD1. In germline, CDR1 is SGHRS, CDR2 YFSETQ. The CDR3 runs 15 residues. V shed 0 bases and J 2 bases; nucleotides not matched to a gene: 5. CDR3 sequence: CASSLVSGGPYEQYF. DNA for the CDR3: TGCGCCAGCAGCTTGGTTTCAGGGGGTCCCTACGAGCAGTACTTC.

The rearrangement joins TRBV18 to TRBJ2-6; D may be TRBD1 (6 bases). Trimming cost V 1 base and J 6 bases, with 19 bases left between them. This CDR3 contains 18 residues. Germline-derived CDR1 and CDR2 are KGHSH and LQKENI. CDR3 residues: CASSPRQVGSLEANVLTF. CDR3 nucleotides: TGTGCCAGCTCACCACGACAGGTTGGATCTCTTGAGGCCAACGTCCTGACTTTC.

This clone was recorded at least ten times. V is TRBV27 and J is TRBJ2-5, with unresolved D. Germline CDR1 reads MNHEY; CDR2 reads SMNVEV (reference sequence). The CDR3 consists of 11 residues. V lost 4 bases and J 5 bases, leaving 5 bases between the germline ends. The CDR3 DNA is TGTGCCAGCAGTTCGGCGGAGACCCAGTACTTC. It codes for CASSSAETQYF.

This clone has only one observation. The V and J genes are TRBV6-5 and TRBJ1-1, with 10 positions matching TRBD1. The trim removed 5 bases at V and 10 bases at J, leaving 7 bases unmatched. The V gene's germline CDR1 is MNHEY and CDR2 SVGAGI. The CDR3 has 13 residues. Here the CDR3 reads CASSRDRGSSAFF. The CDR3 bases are TGTGCCAGCAGTCGGGACAGGGGAAGCTCAGCTTTCTTT.

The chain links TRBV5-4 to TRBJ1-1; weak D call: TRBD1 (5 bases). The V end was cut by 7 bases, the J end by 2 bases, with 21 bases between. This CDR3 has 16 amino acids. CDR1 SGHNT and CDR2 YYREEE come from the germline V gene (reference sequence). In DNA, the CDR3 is TGTGCCAGCTCCAGGGCCGCGAATCGGGCCAACACTGAAGCTTTCTTT. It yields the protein CASSRAANRANTEAFF.

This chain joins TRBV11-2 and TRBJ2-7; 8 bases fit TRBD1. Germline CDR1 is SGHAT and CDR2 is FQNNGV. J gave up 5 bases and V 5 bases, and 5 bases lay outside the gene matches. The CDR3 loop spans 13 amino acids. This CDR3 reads CASSRTGNHEQYF. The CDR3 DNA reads TGTGCCAGCAGCCGGACAGGGAACCACGAGCAGTACTTC.

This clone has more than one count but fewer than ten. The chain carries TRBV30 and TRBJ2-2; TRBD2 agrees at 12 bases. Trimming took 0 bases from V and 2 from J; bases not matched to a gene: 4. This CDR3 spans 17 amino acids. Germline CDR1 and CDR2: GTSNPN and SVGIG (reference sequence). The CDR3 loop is CAWSVQTSGSNTGELFF. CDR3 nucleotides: TGTGCCTGGAGTGTTCAGACTAGCGGGAGTAACACCGGGGAGCTGTTTTTT.

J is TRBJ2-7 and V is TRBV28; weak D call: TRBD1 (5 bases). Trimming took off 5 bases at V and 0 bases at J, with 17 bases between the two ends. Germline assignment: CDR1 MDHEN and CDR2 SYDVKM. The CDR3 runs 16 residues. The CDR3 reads CASSAQFGAHSYEQYF. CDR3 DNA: TGTGCCAGCAGTGCCCAGTTTGGGGCGCACTCCTACGAGCAGTACTTC.

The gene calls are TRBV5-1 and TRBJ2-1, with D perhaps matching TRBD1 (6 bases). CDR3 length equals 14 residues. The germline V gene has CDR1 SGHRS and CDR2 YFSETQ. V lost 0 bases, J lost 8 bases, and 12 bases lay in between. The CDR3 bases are TGCGCCAGCAGCTTGGGGCACAGGGCCCATGAGCAGTTCTTC. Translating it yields CASSLGHRAHEQFF.

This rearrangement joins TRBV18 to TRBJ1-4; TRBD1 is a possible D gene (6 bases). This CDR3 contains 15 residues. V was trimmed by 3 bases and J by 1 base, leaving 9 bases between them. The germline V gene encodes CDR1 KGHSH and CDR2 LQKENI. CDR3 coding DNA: TGTGCCAGCTCACCCACAGGGAGAACTAATGAAAAACTGTTTTTT. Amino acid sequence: CASSPTGRTNEKLFF.

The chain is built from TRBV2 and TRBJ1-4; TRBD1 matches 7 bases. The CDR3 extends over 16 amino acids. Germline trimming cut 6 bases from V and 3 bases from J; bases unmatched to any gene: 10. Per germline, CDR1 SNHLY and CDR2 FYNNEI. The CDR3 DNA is TGTGCCAGCAGCGTCGACAGGGTGTCGTCTAATGAAAAACTGTTTTTT. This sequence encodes CASSVDRVSSNEKLFF.

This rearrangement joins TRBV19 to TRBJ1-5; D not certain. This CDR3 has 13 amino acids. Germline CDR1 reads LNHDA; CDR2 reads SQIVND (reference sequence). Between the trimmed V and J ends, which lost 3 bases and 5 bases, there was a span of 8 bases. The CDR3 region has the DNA TGTGCCAGTAGTATCCAGAGATATCAGCCCCAGCATTTT. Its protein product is CASSIQRYQPQHF.

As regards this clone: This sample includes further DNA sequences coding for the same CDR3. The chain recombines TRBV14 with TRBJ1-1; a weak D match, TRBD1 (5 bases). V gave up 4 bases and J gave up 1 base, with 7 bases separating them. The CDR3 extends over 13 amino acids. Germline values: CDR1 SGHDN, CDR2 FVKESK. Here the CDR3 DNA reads TGTGCCAGCAGCCTTCAGGGGAACACTGAAGCTTTCTTT. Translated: CASSLQGNTEAFF.

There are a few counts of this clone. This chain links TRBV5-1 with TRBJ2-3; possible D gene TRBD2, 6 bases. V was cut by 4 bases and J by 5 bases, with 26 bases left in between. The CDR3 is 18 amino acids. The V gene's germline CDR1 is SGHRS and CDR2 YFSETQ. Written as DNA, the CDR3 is TGCGCCAGCAGCCCTGATCTTATGAGGGCGGGAAAGGTAGATACGCAGTATTTT. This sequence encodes CASSPDLMRAGKVDTQYF.

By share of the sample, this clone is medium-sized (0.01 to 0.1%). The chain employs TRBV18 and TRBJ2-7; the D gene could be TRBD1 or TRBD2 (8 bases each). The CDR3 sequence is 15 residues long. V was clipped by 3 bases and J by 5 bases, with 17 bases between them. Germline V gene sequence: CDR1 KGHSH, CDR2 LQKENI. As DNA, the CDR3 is TGTGCCAGCTCACCCATTAGCGGGACAGGCCACGAGCAGTACTTC. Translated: CASSPISGTGHEQYF.

CDR3 sequence reads: CATSRGGSGRAEQYF. The CDR3 DNA follows: TGTGCCACCAGCAGAGGAGGGAGTGGGAGGGCCGAGCAGTACTTC. The genes are TRBV15 and TRBJ2-7; 7 nucleotides match TRBD2. Germline V gives CDR1 LNHNV, CDR2 YYDKDF (reference sequence). J gave up 6 bases and V 1 base, and 9 bases lay outside the gene matches. The CDR3 runs to 15 residues. Full variable domain (missing parts from reference TRBV15 and TRBJ2-7): DAMVIQNPRYQVTQFGKPVTLSCSQTLNHNVMYWYQQKSSQAPKLLFHYYDKDFNNEADTPDNFQSRRPNTSFCFLDIRSPGLGDTAMYLCATSRGGSGRAEQYFGPGTRLTVT.

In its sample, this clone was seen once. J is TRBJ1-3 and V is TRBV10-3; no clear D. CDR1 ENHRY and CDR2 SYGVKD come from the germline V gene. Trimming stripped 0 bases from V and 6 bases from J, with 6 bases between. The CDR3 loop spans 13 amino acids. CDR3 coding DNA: TGTGCCATCAGTGAGTCGTATGAAAACACCATATATTTT. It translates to CAISESYENTIYF.

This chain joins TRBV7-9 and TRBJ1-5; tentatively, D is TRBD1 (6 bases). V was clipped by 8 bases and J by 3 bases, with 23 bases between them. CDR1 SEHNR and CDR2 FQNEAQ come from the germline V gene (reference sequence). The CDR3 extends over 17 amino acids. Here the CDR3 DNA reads TGTGCCAGCGGTTCGCAGGGGCTGGGGAACATCAATCAGCCCCAGCATTTT. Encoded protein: CASGSQGLGNINQPQHF.

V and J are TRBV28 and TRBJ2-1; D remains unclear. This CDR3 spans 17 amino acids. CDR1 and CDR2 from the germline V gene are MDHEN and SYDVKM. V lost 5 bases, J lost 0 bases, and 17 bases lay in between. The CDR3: CASSPFNPLLSYNEQFF. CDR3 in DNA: TGTGCCAGCAGTCCGTTCAATCCGCTCCTCTCCTACAATGAGCAGTTCTTC.

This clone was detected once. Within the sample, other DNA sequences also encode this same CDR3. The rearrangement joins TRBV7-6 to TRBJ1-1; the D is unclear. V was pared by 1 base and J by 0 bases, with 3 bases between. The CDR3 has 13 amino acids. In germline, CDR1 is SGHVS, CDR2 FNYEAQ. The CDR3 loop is CASSLDLNTEAFF. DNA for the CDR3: TGTGCCAGCAGCTTAGATCTGAACACTGAAGCTTTCTTT. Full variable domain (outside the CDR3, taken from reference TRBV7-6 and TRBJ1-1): GAGVSQSPRYKVTKRGQDVALRCDPISGHVSLYWYRQALGQGPEFLTYFNYEAQQDKSGLPNDRFSAERPEGSISTLTIQRTEQRDSAMYRCASSLDLNTEAFFGQGTRLTVV.

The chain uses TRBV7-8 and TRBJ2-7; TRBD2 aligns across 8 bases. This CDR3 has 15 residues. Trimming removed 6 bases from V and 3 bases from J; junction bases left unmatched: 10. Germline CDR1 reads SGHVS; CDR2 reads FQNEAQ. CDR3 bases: TGTGCCAGCAGTTTTAGCGGGGCTAGCGGCTACGAGCAGTACTTC. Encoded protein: CASSFSGASGYEQYF.

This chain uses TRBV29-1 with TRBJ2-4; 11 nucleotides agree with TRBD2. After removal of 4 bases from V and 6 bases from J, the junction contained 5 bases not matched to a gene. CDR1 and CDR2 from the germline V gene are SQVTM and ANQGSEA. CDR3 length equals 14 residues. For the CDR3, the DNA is TGCAGCGTTGGAGTAGCGGGAGGGGTAAACATTCAGTACTTC. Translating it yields CSVGVAGGVNIQYF.

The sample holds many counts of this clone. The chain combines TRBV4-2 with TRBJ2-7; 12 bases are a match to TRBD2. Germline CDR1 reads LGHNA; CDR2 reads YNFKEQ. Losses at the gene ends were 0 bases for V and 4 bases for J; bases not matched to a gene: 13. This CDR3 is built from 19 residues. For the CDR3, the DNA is TGTGCCAGCAGCCAAGATCCCCAGACTAGCGGGAGAGATTATTACGAGCAGTACTTC. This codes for CASSQDPQTSGRDYYEQYF.

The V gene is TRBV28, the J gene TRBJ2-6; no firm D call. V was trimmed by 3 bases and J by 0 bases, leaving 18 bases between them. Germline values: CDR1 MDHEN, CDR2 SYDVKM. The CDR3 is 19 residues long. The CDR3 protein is CASSFGANRRNSGANVLTF. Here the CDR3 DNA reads TGTGCCAGCAGTTTCGGAGCGAACAGACGCAACTCTGGGGCCAACGTCCTGACTTTC.

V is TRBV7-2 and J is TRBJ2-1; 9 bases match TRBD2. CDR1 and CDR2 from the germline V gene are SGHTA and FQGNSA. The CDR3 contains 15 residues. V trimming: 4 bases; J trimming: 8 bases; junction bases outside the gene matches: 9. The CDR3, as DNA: TGTGCCAGCAGCTCAATAGCGGGAGCAGTCCATGAGCAGTTCTTC. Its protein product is CASSSIAGAVHEQFF.

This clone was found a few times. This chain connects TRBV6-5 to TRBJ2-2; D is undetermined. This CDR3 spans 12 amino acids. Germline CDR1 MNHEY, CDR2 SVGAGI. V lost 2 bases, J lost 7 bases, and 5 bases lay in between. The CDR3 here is CASSYPVGELFF. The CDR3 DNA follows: TGTGCCAGCAGTTACCCCGTCGGGGAGCTGTTTTTT.

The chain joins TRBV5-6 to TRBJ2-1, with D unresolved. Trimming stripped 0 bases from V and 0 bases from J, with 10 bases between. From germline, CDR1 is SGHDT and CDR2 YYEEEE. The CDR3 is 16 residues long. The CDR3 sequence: CASSLGGLSSYNEQFF. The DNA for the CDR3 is TGTGCCAGCAGCTTGGGGGGATTGAGCTCCTACAATGAGCAGTTCTTC.